Listed here is a single T cell receptor beta chain. CDR3 length: 14 amino acids. With 7 bases removed from V and 5 bases from J, the gap between germline ends came to 17 bases. Germline lookup yields CDR1 LNHDA and CDR2 SQIVND (reference sequence). The sample is drawn from a study of blood T cell repertoires in COVID-19. Original processing methods: The assay estimated nucleated cells by amplifying reference gene primers. Sequenced by immunoSEQ multiplex PCR; TCRdb stores in-frame clones only, minus some. Clone size and the V and J calls come from that table; the DNA yielded D and trimming. The sample carries 50,000 to 75,000 clones, roughly 91% recorded once.

The TCR was taken from a human donor in a cohort sampled during active COVID-19. The chain links TRBV19 to TRBJ1-2, with D tentatively TRBD1 (5 bases). Sequences were obtained from peripheral blood. CDR3 bases: TGTGCCAGTACCGACGCGGGGCGGTTGTATGGCTACACCTTC. Residues: CASTDAGRLYGYTF. Supplemented by reference TRBV19 and TRBJ1-2, the full variable domain reads DGGITQSPKYLFRKEGQNVTLSCEQNLNHDAMYWYRQDPGQGLRLIYYSQIVNDFQKGDIAEGYSVSREKKESFPLTVTSAQKNPTAFYLCASTDAGRLYGYTFGSGTRLTVV.